The clone carrying this T cell receptor beta chain has just a few counts. Its antigen is unidentified. The source of the sample is a study of T cell repertoires in cytomegalovirus infection. Each CDR3 protein is one row after TCRdb ran MiXCR on the reads. The profile shows roughly 730,000 distinct CDR3 sequences, about 33% of them singletons. V was clipped by 5 bases and J by 6 bases; unmatched bases: 3. Germline V gene lookup returns CDR1 MNHEY and CDR2 SVGEGT. The CDR3 contains 12 residues. The specimen comprised cultured PBMCs, sampled from culture after CMV antigen stimulation. This clonotype originated in a human donor in good health (CMV status not recorded). Some clones in this sample may be carry-over from other donors' samples. The chain couples TRBV6-2 or TRBV6-3 to TRBJ2-7; 8 bases agree with TRBD1. CDR3: CASSRQGTEQYF. In DNA, the CDR3 is TGTGCCAGCAGTCGACAGGGGACCGAGCAGTACTTC.